This T cell receptor beta chain was obtained from a study of blood T cell repertoires in COVID-19. As for the study in general: COVID-19 samples from acute and convalescent phases originated in the United States, Italy and Spain. The cDNA or gDNA used as material had been derived from T cells, B-cell-depleted T cells, or PBMCs.

Researchers sorted participants into cohorts using their self-reported clinical history. Trimming stripped 6 bases from V and 2 bases from J, with 6 bases between. This CDR3 has 13 amino acids. Germline V lookup: CDR1 SGHNT, CDR2 YYREEE (reference sequence). Source study methods: The assay estimated nucleated cells by amplifying reference gene primers. The method was immunoSEQ multiplex PCR; TCRdb's version includes in-frame clones alone and lacks a portion of them. V, J and clone size are those of that table, while D and trimming were read from the DNA. Of 200,000 to 250,000 clones in the sample, 70% to 90% are singletons; the top ten hold around 4%.

Sequencing was done on a sample of PBMCs or T cells enriched from blood (not recorded which). The V and J genes are TRBV5-4 and TRBJ2-6, with D uncertain. The TCR originated in a man aged 30-40 years with acute COVID-19. The CDR3 protein is CASTTTGANVLTF. The CDR3 DNA reads TGTGCCAGCACCACTACTGGGGCCAACGTCCTGACTTTC.